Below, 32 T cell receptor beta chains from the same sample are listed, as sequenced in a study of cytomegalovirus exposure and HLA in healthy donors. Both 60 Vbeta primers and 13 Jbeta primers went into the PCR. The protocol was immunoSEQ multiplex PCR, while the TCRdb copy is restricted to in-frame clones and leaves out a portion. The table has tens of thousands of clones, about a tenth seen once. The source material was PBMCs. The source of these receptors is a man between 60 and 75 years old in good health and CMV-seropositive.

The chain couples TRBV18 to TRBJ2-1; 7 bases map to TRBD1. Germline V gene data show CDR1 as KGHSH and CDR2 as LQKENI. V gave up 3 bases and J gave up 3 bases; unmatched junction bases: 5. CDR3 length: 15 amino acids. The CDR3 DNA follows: TGTGCCAGCTCACCTCCCGGGACAGACTACAATGAGCAGTTCTTC. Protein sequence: CASSPPGTDYNEQFF.

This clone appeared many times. CDR3 coding DNA: TGTGCCAGCAGCGACGCGGGAGCGGTAGAGCAGTACTTC. It translates to CASSDAGAVEQYF. The chain recombines TRBV9 with TRBJ2-7; 7 nucleotides line up with TRBD2. This CDR3 is 13 amino acids long. The V and J ends lost 3 bases and 7 bases, in that order; junction bases with no gene match: 7. Germline loops: CDR1 SGDLS, CDR2 YYNGEE.

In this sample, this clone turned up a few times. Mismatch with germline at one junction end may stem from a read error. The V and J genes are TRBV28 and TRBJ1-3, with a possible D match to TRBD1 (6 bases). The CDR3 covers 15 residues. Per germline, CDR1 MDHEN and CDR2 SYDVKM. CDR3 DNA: TGTGCCAGCAGTTCCCCGGCGGGGGCTGGAAACACCATGTATTTT. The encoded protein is CASSSPAGAGNTMYF.

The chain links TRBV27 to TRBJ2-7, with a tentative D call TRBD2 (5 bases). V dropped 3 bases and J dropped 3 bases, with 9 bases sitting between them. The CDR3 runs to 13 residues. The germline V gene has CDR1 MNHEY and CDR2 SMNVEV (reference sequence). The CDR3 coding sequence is TGTGCCAGCAGTTTCTCTCGGGACTACGAGCAGTACTTC. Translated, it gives CASSFSRDYEQYF.

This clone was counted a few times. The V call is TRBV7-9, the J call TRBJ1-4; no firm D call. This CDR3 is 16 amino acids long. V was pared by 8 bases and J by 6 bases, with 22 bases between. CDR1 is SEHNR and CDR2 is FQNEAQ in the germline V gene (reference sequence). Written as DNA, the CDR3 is TGTGCCAGCCGTGGCAGGTCAGGCGTAAACTATGAAAAACTGTTTTTT. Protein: CASRGRSGVNYEKLFF.

The DNA for the CDR3 is TGCGCCAGCAGCCCGTCCGGCGGGTCCTACGAGCAGTACTTC. Translation: CASSPSGGSYEQYF. The chain uses TRBV5-1 and TRBJ2-7, with D possibly being TRBD2 (5 bases). Trimming left V 4 bases short and J 1 base short, with 12 bases between. Per the germline V gene, CDR1 is SGHRS and CDR2 is YFSETQ. This CDR3 has 14 amino acids. Filled out from reference TRBV5-1 and TRBJ2-7, the complete variable domain reads KAGVTQTPRYLIKTRGQQVTLSCSPISGHRSVSWYQQTPGQGLQFLFEYFSETQRNKGNFPGRFSGRQFSNSRSEMNVSTLELGDSALYLCASSPSGGSYEQYFGPGTRLTVT.

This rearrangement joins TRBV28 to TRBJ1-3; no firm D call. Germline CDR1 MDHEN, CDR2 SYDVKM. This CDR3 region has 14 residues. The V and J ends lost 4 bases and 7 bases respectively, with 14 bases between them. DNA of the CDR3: TGTGCCAGCAGTTCCCCCGTCGCGGCTAACACCATATATTTT. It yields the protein CASSSPVAANTIYF.

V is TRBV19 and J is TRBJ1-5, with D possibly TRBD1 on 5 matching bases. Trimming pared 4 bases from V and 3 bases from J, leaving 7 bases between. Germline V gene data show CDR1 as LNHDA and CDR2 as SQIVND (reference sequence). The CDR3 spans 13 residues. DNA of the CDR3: TGTGCCAGTAGTACAGGGCTCAATCAGCCCCAGCATTTT. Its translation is CASSTGLNQPQHF. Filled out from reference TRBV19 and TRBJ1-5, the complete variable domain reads DGGITQSPKYLFRKEGQNVTLSCEQNLNHDAMYWYRQDPGQGLRLIYYSQIVNDFQKGDIAEGYSVSREKKESFPLTVTSAQKNPTAFYLCASSTGLNQPQHFGDGTRLSIL.

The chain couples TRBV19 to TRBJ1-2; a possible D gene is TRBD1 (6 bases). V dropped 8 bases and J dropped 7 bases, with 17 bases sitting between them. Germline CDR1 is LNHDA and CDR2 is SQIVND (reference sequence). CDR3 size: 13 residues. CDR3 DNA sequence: TGTGCCAGTGCAACAGGGTCGGCAGGTGGCTACACCTTC. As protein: CASATGSAGGYTF.

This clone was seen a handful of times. CDR3 bases: TGTGCCAGCAGCCCGGACGGGGTAGCCCAGCATTTT. Its translation is CASSPDGVAQHF. This rearrangement joins TRBV5-4 to TRBJ1-5, with unresolved D. The CDR3 has 12 amino acids. The germline V and J ends were trimmed by 4 bases and 11 bases, with 13 bases remaining between them. The germline V gene encodes CDR1 SGHNT and CDR2 YYREEE (reference sequence).

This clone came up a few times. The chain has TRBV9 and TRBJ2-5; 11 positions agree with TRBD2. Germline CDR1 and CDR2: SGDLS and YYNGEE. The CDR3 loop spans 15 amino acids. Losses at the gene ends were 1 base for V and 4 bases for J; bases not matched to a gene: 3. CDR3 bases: TGTGCCAGCAGCGTAACTAGCGGGAGTTTAGAGACCCAGTACTTC. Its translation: CASSVTSGSLETQYF.

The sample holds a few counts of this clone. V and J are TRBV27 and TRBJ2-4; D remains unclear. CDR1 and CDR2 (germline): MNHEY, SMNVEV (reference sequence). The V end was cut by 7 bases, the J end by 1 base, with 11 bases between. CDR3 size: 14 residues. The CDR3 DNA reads TGTGCCAGCAAGCGTAATGAGGCCAAAAACATTCAGTACTTC. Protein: CASKRNEAKNIQYF.

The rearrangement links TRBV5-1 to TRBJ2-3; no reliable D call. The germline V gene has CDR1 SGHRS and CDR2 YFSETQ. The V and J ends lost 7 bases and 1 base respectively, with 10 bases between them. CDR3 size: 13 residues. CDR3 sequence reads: CASAQVGTDTQYF. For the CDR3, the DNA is TGCGCCAGCGCCCAGGTAGGCACAGATACGCAGTATTTT.

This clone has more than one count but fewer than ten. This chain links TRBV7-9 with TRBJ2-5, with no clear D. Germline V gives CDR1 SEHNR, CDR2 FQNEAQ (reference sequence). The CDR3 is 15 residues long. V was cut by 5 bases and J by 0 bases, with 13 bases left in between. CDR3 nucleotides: TGTGCCAGCAGCCCCGCTTGGAGCGACCAAGAGACCCAGTACTTC. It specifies CASSPAWSDQETQYF.

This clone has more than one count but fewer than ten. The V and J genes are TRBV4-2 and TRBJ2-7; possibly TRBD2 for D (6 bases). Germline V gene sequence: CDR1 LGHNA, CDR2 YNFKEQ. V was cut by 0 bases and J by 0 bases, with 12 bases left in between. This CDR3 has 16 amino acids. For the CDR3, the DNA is TGTGCCAGCAGCCAAGATCTTGCGGGGCCCTCCTACGAGCAGTACTTC. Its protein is CASSQDLAGPSYEQYF.

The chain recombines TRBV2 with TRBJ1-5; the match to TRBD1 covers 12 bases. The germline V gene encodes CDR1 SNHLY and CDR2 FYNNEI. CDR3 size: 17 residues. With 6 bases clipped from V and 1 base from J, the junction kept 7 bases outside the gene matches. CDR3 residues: CASRARDRGLSNQPQHF. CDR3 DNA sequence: TGTGCCAGCAGGGCCCGGGACAGGGGGCTCAGCAATCAGCCCCAGCATTTT.

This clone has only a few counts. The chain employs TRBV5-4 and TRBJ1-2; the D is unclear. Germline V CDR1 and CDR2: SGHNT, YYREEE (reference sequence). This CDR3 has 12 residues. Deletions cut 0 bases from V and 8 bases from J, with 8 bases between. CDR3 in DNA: TGTGCCAGCAGCTTGGCCGGCGGCGGCTACACCTTC. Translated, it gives CASSLAGGGYTF.

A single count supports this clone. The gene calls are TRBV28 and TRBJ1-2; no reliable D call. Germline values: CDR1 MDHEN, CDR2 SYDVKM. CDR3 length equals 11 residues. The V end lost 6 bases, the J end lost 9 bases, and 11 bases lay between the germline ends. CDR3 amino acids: CASSPSYSYTF. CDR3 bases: TGTGCCAGCAGCCCTTCGTATAGCTACACCTTC.

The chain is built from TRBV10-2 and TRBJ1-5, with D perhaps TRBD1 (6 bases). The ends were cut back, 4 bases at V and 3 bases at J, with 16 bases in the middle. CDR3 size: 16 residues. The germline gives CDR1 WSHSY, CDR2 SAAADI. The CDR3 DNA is TGCGCCAGCAGTGTTGGGCAACAGGGTTTCAATCAGCCCCAGCATTTT. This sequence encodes CASSVGQQGFNQPQHF.

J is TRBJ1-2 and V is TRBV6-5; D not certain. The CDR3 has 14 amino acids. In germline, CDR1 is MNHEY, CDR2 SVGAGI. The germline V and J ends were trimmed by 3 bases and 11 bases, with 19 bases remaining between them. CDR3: CASSYRDSAMWYTF. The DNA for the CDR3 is TGTGCCAGCAGTTATCGCGACTCAGCGATGTGGTACACCTTC.

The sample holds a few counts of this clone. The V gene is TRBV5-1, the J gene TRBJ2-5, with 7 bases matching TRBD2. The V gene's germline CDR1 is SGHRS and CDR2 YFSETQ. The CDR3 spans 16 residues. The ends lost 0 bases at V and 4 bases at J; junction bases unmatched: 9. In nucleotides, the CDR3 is TGCGCCAGCAGCTTGGAGTCGGCAGGGAGGGGAGAGACCCAGTACTTC. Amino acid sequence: CASSLESAGRGETQYF.

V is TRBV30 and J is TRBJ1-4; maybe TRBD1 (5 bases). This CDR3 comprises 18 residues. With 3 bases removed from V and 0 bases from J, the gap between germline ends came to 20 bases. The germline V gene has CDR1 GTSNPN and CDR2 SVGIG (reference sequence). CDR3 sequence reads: CAWRPLDTVPPTNEKLFF. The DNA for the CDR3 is TGTGCCTGGAGGCCTTTGGACACAGTTCCCCCAACTAATGAAAAACTGTTTTTT.

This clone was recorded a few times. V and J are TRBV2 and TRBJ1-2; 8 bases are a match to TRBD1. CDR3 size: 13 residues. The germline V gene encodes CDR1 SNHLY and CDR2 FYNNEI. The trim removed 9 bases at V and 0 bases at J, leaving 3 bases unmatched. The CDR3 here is CASRTGPNYGYTF. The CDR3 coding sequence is TGTGCCAGTCGGACAGGGCCTAACTATGGCTACACCTTC. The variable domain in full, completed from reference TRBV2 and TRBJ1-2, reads EPEVTQTPSHQVTQMGQEVILRCVPISNHLYFYWYRQILGQKVEFLVSFYNNEISEKSEIFDDQFSVERPDGSNFTLKIRSTKLEDSAMYFCASRTGPNYGYTFGSGTRLTVV.

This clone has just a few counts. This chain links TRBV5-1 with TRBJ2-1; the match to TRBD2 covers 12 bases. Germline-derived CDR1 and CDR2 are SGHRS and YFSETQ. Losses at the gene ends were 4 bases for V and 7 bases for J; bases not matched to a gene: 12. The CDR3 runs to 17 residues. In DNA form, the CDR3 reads TGCGCCAGCAGCATGGGACTAGCGGGCCGTCGGGATAATGAGCAGTTCTTC. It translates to CASSMGLAGRRDNEQFF.

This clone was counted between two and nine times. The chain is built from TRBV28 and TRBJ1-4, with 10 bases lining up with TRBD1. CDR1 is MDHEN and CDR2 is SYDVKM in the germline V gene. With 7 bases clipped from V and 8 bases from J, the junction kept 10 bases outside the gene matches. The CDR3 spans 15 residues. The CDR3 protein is CASIHLGTGVEKLFF. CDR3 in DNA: TGTGCCAGCATCCACCTGGGGACAGGGGTGGAAAAACTGTTTTTT.

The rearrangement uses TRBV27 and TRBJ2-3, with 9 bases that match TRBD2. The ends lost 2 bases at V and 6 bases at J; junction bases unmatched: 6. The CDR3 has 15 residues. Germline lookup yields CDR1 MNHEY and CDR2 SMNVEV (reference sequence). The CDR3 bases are TGTGCCAGCAGTTTAGCTAGCGGGGTGGTGGATACGCAGTATTTT. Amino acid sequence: CASSLASGVVDTQYF.

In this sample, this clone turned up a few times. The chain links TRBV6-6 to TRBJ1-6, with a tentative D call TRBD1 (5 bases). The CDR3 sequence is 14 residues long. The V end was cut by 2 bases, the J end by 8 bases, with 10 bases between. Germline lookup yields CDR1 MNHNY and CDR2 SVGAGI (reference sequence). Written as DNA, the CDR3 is TGTGCCAGCAGTTACATCGGGGGGGATTCACCCCTCCACTTT. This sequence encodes CASSYIGGDSPLHF.

CDR3 amino acids: CAWGPGQGYNEQFF. The CDR3 bases are TGTGCCTGGGGCCCGGGACAGGGATACAATGAGCAGTTCTTC. The genes are TRBV30 and TRBJ2-1; 9 nucleotides agree with TRBD1. V lost 5 bases and J lost 4; bases outside the gene matches: 6. The CDR3 consists of 14 residues. CDR1 is GTSNPN, CDR2 SVGIG, per germline (reference sequence).

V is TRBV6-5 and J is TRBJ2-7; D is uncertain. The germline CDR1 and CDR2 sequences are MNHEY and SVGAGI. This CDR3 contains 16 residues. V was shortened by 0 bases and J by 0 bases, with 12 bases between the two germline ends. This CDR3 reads CASSYSAGSVSYEQYF. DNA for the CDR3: TGTGCCAGCAGTTACTCGGCAGGTTCAGTCTCCTACGAGCAGTACTTC.

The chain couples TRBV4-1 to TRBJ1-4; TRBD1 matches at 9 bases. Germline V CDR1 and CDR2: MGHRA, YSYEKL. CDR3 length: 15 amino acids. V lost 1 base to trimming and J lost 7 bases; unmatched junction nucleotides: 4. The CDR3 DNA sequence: TGCGCCAGCAGCCAAGGGGACAGGGTTGGTGAAAAACTGTTTTTT. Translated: CASSQGDRVGEKLFF.

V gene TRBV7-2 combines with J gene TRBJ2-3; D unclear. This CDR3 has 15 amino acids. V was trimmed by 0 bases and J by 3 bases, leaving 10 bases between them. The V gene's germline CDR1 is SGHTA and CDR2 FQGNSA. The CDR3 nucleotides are TGTGCCAGCAGCTTAGCGTACAGTATTACAGATACGCAGTATTTT. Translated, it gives CASSLAYSITDTQYF.

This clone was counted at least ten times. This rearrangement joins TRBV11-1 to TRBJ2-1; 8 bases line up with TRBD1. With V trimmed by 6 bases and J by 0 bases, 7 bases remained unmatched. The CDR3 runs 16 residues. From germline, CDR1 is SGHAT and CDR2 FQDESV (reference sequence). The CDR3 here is CASRARQGSSYNEQFF. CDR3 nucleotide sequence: TGTGCCAGCAGAGCTAGACAGGGGAGCTCCTACAATGAGCAGTTCTTC. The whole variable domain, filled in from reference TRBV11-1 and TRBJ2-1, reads EAEVAQSPRYKITEKSQAVAFWCDPISGHATLYWYRQILGQGPELLVQFQDESVVDDSQLPKDRFSAERLKGVDSTLKIQPAELGDSAMYLCASRARQGSSYNEQFFGPGTRLTVL.